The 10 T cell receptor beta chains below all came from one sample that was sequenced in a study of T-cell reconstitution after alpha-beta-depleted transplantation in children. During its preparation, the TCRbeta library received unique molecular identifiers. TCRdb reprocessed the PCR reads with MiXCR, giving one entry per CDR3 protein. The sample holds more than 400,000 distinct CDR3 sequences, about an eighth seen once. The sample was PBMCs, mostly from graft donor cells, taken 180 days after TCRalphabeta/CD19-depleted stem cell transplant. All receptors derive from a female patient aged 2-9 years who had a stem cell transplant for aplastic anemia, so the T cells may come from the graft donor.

The DNA for the CDR3 is TGCAGCCACTCCTCGGTTTACAATGAGCAGTTCTTC. Protein product: CSHSSVYNEQFF. The chain combines TRBV20-1 with TRBJ2-1; D gene ambiguous. The germline V gene has CDR1 DFQATT and CDR2 SNEGSKA (reference sequence). CDR3 length: 12 amino acids.

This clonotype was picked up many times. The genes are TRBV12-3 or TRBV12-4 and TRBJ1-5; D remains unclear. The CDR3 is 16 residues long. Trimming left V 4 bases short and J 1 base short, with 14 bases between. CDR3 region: CASSSQAVGSNQPQHF. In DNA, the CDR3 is TGTGCCAGCAGTTCTCAGGCGGTGGGCAGCAATCAGCCCCAGCATTTT.

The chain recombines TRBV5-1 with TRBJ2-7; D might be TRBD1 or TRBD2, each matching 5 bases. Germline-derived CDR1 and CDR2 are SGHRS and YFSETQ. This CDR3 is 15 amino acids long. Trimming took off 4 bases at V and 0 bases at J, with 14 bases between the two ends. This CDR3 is CASSDGTPSSYEQYF. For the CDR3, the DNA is TGCGCCAGCAGCGACGGGACGCCCAGCTCCTACGAGCAGTACTTC.

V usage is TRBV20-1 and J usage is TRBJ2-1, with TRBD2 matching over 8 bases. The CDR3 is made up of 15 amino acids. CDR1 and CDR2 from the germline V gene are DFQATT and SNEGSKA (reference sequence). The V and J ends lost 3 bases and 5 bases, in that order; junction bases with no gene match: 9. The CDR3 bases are TGCAGTGCTAGCGGGTCTAGCGGGTTACACAATGAGCAGTTCTTC. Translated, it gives CSASGSSGLHNEQFF.

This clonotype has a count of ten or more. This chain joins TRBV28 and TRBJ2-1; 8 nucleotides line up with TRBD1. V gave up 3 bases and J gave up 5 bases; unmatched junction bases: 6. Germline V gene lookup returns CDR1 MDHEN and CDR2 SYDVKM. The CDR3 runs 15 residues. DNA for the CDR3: TGTGCCAGCAGTTTTAGGGGACAGGCCAACAATGAGCAGTTCTTC. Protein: CASSFRGQANNEQFF.

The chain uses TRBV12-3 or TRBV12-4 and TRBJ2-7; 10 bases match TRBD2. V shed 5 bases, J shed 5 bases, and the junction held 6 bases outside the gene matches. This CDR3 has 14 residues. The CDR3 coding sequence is TGTGCCAGCAGTCCAGCGGGAGGGCCCCACGAGCAGTACTTC. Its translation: CASSPAGGPHEQYF.

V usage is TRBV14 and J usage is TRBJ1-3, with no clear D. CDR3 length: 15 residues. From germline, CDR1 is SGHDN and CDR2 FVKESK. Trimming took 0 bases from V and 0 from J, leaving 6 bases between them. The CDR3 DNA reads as TGTGCCAGCAGCCAAGAAAGCCTCTCTGGAAACACCATATATTTT. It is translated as CASSQESLSGNTIYF.

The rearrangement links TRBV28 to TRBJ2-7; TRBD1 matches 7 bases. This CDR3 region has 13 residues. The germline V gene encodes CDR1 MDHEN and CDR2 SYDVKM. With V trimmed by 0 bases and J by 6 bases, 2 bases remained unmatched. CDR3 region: CASSLWDRREQYF. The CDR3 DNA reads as TGTGCCAGCAGTTTATGGGACAGGCGCGAGCAGTACTTC.

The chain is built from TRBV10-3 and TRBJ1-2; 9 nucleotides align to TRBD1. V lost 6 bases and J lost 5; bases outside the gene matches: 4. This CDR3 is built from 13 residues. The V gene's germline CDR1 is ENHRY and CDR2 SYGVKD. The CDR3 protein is CAISSGTGYGYTF. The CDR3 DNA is TGTGCCATCAGCTCCGGGACAGGGTATGGCTACACCTTC.

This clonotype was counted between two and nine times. The CDR3 bases are TGTGCCAGCAGTTTGTGGCCTTTGGGGGCGTTGAACACTGAAGCTTTCTTT. It translates to CASSLWPLGALNTEAFF. The chain has TRBV12-3 or TRBV12-4 and TRBJ1-1; a possible D gene is TRBD1 (6 bases). There are 17 residues in the CDR3. The V gene lost 3 bases and the J gene lost 0 bases, with 17 bases spanning the gap.